This T cell receptor (beta chain) was profiled in a study of shared clonotypes between healthy human individuals. Regarding the study as a whole: Unshared clonotypes carried lower generation probabilities than those common to all four donors. Larger estimated richness was generally seen in naive subsets than in memory subsets.

V lost 0 bases to trimming and J lost 5 bases, with 11 bases between them. This CDR3 spans 15 amino acids. Germline V gene data show CDR1 as MNHEY and CDR2 as SVGAGI. On this clone itself: Its antigen remains unknown.

Caucasian adults residing in Nashville, Tennessee made up all the donors. Assay used: immunoSEQ multiplex PCR; TCRdb lists only in-frame clones, some missing. The sample records 2 million to 2.5 million clones, 85% to 95% being singletons. This TCR came from a man younger than 35 in good health. Some clones in this sample may be carry-over from other donors' samples. This chain connects TRBV6-5 to TRBJ1-5; a weak D match, TRBD1 (5 bases). What was sequenced was naive CD4+ T cells from PBMCs. Subset described: CD45RA+ positively selected. DNA of the CDR3: TGTGCCAGCAGTTACTCGGGGGGAGACCATCAGCCCCAGCATTTT. It encodes CASSYSGGDHQPQHF.